The 2 T cell receptor beta chains below come from one sample, sequenced in a study of shared clonotypes between healthy human individuals. The data were produced by immunoSEQ multiplex PCR, yet TCRdb's version contains in-frame clones alone and is incomplete. The table includes 950,000 to 1,200,000 clones, approximately 80% detected once. Sequenced material: memory CD4+ T cells from PBMCs. Subset here: CD45RA-negative fraction. All receptors derive from a man between 18 and 35 years old in good health. Some clones in this sample may be carry-over from other donors' samples.

Only a few counts were recorded for this clone. The chain is built from TRBV28 and TRBJ1-2; D gene uncertain. The V and J ends lost 4 bases and 4 bases respectively, with 19 bases between them. This CDR3 region has 16 residues. Germline V CDR1 and CDR2: MDHEN, SYDVKM. The DNA of the CDR3 is TGTGCCAGCAGTTCGGGAACGGAGTACCATTTCTATGGCTACACCTTC. This translates into CASSSGTEYHFYGYTF.

The V and J genes are TRBV11-1 and TRBJ2-7; 7 bases fit TRBD2. Germline trimming cut 5 bases from V and 6 bases from J; bases unmatched to any gene: 13. CDR3 size: 15 residues. The germline CDR1 and CDR2 sequences are SGHAT and FQDESV (reference sequence). CDR3 sequence (DNA): TGTGCCAGCAGCCAGGGAGGGAGCGGCGGTTTCGAGCAGTACTTC. It encodes CASSQGGSGGFEQYF.